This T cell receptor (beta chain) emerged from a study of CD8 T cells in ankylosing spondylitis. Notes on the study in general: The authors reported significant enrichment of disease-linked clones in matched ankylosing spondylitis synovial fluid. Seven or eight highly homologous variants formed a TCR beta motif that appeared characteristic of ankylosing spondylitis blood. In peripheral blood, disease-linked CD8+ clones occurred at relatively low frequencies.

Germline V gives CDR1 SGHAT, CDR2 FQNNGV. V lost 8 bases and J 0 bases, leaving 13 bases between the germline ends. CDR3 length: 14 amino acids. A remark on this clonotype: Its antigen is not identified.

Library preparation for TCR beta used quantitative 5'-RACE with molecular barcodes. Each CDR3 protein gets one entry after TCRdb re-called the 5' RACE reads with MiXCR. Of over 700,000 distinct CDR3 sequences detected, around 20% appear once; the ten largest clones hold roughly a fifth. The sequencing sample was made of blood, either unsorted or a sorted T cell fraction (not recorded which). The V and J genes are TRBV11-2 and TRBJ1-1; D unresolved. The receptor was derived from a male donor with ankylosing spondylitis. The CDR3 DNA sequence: TGTGCCAGCGAACACCTGGGGATGAACACTGAAGCTTTCTTT. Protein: CASEHLGMNTEAFF. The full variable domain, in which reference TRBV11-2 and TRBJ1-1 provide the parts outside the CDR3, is EAGVAQSPRYKIIEKRQSVAFWCNPISGHATLYWYQQILGQGPKLLIQFQNNGVVDDSQLPKDRFSAERLKGVDSTLKIQPAKLEDSAVYLCASEHLGMNTEAFFGQGTRLTVV.